This T cell receptor (beta chain) was identified in a study of blood T cell repertoires in COVID-19. The CDR3 extends over 15 amino acids. Trimming cost V 2 bases and J 7 bases, with 18 bases left between them. Looked up from germline, CDR1 is SGHKS and CDR2 is YYEKEE (reference sequence). Method: immunoSEQ multiplex PCR; TCRdb's copy keeps in-frame clones and lacks some. There are approximately 220,000 clones in the sample; about four fifths occur only once, and 4.7% lies in the top ten. This chain links TRBV5-5 with TRBJ1-2; a possible D gene is TRBD1 (5 bases). The sample taken for sequencing was peripheral blood. The clonotype was recovered from a woman in her 70s with acute or convalescent COVID-19. Written as DNA, the CDR3 is TGTGCCAGCAGCTTTGCGGGGGTGAATGGGCTTGGCTACACCTTC. This translates into CASSFAGVNGLGYTF. The complete variable domain, with remaining parts taken from reference TRBV5-5 and TRBJ1-2, reads DAGVTQSPTHLIKTRGQQVTLRCSPISGHKSVSWYQQVLGQGPQFIFQYYEKEERGRGNFPDRFSARQFPNYSSELNVNALLLGDSALYLCASSFAGVNGLGYTFGSGTRLTVV.